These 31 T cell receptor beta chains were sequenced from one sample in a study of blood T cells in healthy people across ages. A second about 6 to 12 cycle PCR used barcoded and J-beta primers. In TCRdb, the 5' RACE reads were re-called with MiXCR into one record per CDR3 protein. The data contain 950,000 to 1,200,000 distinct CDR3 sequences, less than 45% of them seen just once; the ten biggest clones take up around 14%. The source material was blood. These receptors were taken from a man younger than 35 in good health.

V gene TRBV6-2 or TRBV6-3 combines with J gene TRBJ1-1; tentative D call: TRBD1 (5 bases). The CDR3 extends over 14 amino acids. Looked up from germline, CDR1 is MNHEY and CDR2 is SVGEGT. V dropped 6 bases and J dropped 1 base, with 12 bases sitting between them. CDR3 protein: CASSHGGKNTEAFF. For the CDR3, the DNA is TGTGCCAGCAGCCACGGGGGGAAGAACACTGAAGCTTTCTTT.

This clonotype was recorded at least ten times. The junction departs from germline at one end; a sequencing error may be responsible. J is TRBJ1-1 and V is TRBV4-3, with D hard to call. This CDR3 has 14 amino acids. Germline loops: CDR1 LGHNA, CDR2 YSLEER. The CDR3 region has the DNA TGTGCCAGCAGCCAAGATAGGCGAAACACTGAAGCTTTCTTT. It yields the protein CASSQDRRNTEAFF.

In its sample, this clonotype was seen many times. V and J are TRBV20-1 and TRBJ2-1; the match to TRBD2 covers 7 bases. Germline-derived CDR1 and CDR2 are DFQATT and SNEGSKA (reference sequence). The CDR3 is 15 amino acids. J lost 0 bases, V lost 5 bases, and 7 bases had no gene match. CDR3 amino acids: CSAPPGGSSYNEQFF. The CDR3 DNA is TGCAGTGCTCCTCCCGGGGGGAGCTCCTACAATGAGCAGTTCTTC.

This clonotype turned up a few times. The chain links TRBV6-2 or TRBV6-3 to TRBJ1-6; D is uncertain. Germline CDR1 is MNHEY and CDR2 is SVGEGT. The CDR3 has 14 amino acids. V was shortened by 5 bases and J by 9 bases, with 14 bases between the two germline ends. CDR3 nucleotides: TGTGCCAGCAGTCTAATTGGACTTTCTTCACCCCTCCACTTT. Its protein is CASSLIGLSSPLHF.

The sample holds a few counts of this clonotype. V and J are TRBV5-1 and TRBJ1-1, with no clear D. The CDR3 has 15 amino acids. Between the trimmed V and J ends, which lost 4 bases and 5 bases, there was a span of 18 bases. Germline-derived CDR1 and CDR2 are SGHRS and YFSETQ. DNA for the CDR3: TGCGCCAGCAGCCCTTTCCCGGCAGTACGGACTGAAGCTTTCTTT. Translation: CASSPFPAVRTEAFF.

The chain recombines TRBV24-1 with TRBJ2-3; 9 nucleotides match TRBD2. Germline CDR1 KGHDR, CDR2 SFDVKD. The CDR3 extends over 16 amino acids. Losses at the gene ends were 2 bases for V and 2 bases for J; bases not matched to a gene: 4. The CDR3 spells CATSDWPSGVTDTQYF. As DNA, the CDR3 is TGTGCCACCAGTGATTGGCCTAGCGGGGTCACAGATACGCAGTATTTT.

Written as DNA, the CDR3 is TGCAGTGCTAGAGATCGTGTGACAGAAAGCACAGATACGCAGTATTTT. Translation gives CSARDRVTESTDTQYF. The genes are TRBV20-1 and TRBJ2-3, with a tentative D call TRBD1 (5 bases). V dropped 0 bases and J dropped 0 bases, with 13 bases sitting between them. Per the germline V gene, CDR1 is DFQATT and CDR2 is SNEGSKA (reference sequence). The CDR3 sequence is 16 residues long.

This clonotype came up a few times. CDR3 region: CASSLDRGLDGYTF. CDR3 in DNA: TGTGCCAGCAGCTTGGACAGGGGTTTGGATGGCTACACCTTC. V is TRBV7-9 and J is TRBJ1-2; 9 nucleotides align to TRBD1. V lost 3 bases and J lost 6; bases outside the gene matches: 5. The CDR3 has 14 amino acids. Per the germline V gene, CDR1 is SEHNR and CDR2 is FQNEAQ (reference sequence).

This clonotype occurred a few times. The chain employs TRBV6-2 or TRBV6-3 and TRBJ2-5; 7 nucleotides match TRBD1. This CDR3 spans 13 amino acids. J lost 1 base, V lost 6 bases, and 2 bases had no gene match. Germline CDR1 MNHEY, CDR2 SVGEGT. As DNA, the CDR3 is TGTGCCAGCAGGGGGACAGTCCAAGAGACCCAGTACTTC. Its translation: CASRGTVQETQYF.

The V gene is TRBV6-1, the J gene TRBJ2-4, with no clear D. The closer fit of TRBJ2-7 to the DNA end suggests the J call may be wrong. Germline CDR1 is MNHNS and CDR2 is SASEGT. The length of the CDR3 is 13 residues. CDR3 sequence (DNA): TGTGCCAGCAGTGAATGGACCCACTACGAGCAGTACTTC. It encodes CASSEWTHYEQYF.

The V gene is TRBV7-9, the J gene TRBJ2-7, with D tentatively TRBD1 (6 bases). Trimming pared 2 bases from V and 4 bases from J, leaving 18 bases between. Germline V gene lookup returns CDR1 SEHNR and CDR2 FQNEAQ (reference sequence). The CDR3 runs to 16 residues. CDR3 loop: CASSLCPRTAAYEQYF. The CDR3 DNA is TGTGCCAGCAGCTTATGCCCCCGGACAGCCGCTTACGAGCAGTACTTC.

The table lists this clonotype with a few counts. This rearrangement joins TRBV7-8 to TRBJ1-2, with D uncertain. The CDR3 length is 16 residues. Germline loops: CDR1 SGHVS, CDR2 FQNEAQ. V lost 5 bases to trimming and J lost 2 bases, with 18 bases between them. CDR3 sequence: CASSPSDLDRNYGYTF. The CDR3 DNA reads TGTGCCAGCAGCCCCAGCGACCTAGACCGAAACTATGGCTACACCTTC.

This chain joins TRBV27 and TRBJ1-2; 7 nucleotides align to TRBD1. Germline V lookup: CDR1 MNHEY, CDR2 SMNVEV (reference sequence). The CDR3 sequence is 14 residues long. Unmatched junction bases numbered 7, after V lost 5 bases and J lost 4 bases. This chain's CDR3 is CASSPKTGTYGYTF. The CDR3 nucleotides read TGTGCCAGCAGTCCCAAGACAGGGACCTATGGCTACACCTTC.

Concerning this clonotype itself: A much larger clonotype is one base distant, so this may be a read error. The CDR3 is CASSSRPQATQYF. The DNA for the CDR3 is TGCGCCAGCAGCTCCCGTCCCCAAGCGACCCAGTACTTC. This sequence joins TRBV5-1 and TRBJ2-5; D gene ambiguous. The CDR3 length is 13 residues. CDR1 is SGHRS and CDR2 is YFSETQ in the germline V gene.

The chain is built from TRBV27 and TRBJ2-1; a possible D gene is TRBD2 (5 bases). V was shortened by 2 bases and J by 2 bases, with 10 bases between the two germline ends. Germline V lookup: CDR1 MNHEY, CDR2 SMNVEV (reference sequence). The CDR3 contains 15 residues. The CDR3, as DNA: TGTGCCAGCAGTTTAGAGGGTTTCGCCTACAATGAGCAGTTCTTC. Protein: CASSLEGFAYNEQFF.

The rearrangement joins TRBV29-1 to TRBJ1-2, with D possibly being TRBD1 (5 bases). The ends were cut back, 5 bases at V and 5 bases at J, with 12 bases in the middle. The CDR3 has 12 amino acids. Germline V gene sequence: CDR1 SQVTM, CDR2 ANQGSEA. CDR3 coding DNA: TGCAGCGTTCGGGGGAGCTGGTATGGCTACACCTTC. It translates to CSVRGSWYGYTF.

The CDR3 DNA reads TGCAGTGCTAAGACGGGAGTCTACGAGCAGTACTTC. Translated, it gives CSAKTGVYEQYF. V usage is TRBV20-1 and J usage is TRBJ2-7, with D possibly TRBD2 on 6 matching bases. The CDR3 extends over 12 amino acids. From germline, CDR1 is DFQATT and CDR2 SNEGSKA (reference sequence). V lost 4 bases and J lost 3, with 10 bases in between.

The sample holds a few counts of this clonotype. The CDR3 DNA follows: TGTGCCAGCAGCTTTCTAAGACTAGAAGACAATGAGCAGTTCTTC. It encodes CASSFLRLEDNEQFF. The chain is built from TRBV7-9 and TRBJ2-1; possible D gene TRBD2, 6 bases. CDR3 length equals 15 residues. V lost 3 bases, J lost 5 bases, and 14 bases lay in between. Germline V lookup: CDR1 SEHNR, CDR2 FQNEAQ (reference sequence). Combining the CDR3 with reference TRBV7-9 and TRBJ2-1 gives the whole variable domain DTGVSQNPRHKITKRGQNVTFRCDPISEHNRLYWYRQTLGQGPEFLTYFQNEAQLEKSRLLSDRFSAERPKGSFSTLEIQRTEQGDSAMYLCASSFLRLEDNEQFFGPGTRLTVL.

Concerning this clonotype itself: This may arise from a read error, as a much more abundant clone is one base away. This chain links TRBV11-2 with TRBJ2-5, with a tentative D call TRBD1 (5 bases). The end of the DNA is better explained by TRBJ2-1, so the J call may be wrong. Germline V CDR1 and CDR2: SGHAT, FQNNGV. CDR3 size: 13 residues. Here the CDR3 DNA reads TGTGCCAGCAGCACCGACAGACAAGAGACCCAGTTCTTC. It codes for CASSTDRQETQFF.

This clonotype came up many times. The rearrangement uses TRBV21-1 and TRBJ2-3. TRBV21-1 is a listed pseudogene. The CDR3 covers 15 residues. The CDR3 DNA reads TGTGCCAGCGGCTGGGGCGCTTTGGGCACAGATACGCAGTATTTT. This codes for CASGWGALGTDTQYF.

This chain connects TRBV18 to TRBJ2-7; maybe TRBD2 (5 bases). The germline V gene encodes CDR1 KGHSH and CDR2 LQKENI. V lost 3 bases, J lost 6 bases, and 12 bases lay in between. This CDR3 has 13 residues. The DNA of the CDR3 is TGTGCCAGCTCACCGGGAGTTGTGGGCGAGCAGTACTTC. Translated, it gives CASSPGVVGEQYF.

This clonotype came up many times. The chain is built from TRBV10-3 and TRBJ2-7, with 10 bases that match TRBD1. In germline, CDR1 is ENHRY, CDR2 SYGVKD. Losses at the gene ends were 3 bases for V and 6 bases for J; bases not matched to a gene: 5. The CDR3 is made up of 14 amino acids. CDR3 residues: CAISEDRTGGEQYF. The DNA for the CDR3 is TGTGCCATCAGTGAAGATAGGACAGGGGGCGAGCAGTACTTC.

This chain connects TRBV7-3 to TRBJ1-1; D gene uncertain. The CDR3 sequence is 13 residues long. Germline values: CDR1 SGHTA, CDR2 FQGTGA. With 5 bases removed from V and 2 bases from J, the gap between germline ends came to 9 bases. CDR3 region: CASSEGFNTEAFF. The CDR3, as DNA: TGTGCCAGCAGCGAGGGATTCAACACTGAAGCTTTCTTT. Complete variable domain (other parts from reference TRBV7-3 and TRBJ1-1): GAGVSQTPSNKVTEKGKYVELRCDPISGHTALYWYRQSLGQGPEFLIYFQGTGAADDSGLPNDRFFAVRPEGSVSTLKIQRTERGDSAVYLCASSEGFNTEAFFGQGTRLTVV.

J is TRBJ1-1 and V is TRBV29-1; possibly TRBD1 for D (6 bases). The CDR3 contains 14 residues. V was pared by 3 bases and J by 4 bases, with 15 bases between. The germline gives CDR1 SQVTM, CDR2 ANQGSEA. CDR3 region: CSVDGATGPTEAFF. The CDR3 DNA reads TGCAGCGTTGATGGCGCGACAGGACCCACTGAAGCTTTCTTT. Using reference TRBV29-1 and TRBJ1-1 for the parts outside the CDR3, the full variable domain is SAVISQKPSRDICQRGTSLTIQCQVDSQVTMMFWYRQQPGQSLTLIATANQGSEATYESGFVIDKFPISRPNLTFSTLTVSNMSPEDSSIYLCSVDGATGPTEAFFGQGTRLTVV.

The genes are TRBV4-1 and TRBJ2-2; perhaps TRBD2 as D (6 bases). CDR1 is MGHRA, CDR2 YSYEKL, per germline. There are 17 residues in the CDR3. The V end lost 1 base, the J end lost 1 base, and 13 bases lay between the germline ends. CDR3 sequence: CASSQGTGLVNTGELFF. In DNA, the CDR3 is TGCGCCAGCAGCCAAGGAACGGGACTGGTGAACACCGGGGAGCTGTTTTTT.

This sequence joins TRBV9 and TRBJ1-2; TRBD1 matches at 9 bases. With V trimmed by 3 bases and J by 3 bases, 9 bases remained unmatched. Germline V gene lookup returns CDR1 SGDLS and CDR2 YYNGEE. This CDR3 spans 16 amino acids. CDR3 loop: CASSASRGQGHYGYTF. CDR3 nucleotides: TGTGCCAGCAGCGCAAGCCGGGGACAGGGCCACTATGGCTACACCTTC.

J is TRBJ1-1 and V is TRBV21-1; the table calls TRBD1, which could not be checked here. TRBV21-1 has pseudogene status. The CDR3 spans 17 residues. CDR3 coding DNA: TGTGCCAGCAGCCTAAGCGGGCAGGGGGCTGGGAACACTGAAGCTTTCTTT. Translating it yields CASSLSGQGAGNTEAFF.

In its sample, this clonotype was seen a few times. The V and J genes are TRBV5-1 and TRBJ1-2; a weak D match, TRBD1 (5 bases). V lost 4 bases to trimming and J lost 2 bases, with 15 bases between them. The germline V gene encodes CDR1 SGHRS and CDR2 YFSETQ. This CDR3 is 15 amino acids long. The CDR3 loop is CASSADPTENYGYTF. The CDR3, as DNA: TGCGCCAGCAGCGCAGACCCGACAGAGAACTATGGCTACACCTTC.

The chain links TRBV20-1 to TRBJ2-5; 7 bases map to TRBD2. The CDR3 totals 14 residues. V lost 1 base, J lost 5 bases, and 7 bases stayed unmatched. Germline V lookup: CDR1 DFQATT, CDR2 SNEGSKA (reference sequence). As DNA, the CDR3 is TGCAGTGCTAGAGCCACGGGACTATGGGAGACCCAGTACTTC. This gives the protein CSARATGLWETQYF.

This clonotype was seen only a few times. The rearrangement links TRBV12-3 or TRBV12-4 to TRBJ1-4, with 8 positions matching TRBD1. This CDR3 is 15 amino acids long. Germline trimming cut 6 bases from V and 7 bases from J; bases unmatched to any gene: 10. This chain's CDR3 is CASSLQGGLGEKLFF. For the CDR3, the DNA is TGTGCCAGCAGCCTACAGGGGGGACTTGGTGAAAAACTGTTTTTT.

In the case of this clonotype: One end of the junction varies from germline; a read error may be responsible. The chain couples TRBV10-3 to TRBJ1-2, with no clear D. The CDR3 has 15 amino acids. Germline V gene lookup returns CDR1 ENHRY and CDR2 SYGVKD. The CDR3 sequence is CAISESTRENYGCTF. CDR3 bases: TGTGCCATCAGTGAGTCGACTCGGGAAAACTATGGCTGCACCTTC.